Listed below are T cell receptor beta chains from one sample, sequenced in a study of blood T cell repertoires in COVID-19. The method was immunoSEQ multiplex PCR; TCRdb's version includes in-frame clones alone and lacks a portion of them. The table includes 150,000 to 170,000 clones, 76% detected once. Sequenced: peripheral blood. These receptors were taken from a woman aged 80 or over with acute or convalescent COVID-19. The CDR3 runs from the conserved cysteine through the conserved F or W. Each record gives: J gene, V gene, D gene, clone size, CDR3 protein, CDR3 DNA. The D gene is left open where the match is weak. A clone size is listed for some rows: how often the clone was seen (once, few, many), or a class if it is expanded.

TRBJ1-4 TRBV3-1/TRBV3-2 NA NA CASARQQGTNEKLFF TGTGCCAGCGCCAGGCAGCAGGGCACTAATGAAAAACTGTTTTTT
TRBJ1-1 TRBV3-1/TRBV3-2 NA NA CASSRMGGRAFF TGTGCCAGCAGCCGGATGGGGGGTCGGGCTTTCTTT
TRBJ2-1 TRBV21-1 NA few CASSKACSDNEQFF TGTGCCAGCAGCAAAGCTTGCTCGGACAATGAGCAGTTCTTC
TRBJ2-1 TRBV27 NA few CASRASSYNEQFF TGTGCCAGCAGGGCTAGCTCCTACAATGAGCAGTTCTTC
TRBJ1-6 TRBV6-5 NA once CASSIQQGPNSPLHF TGTGCCAGCAGTATACAACAGGGCCCCAATTCACCCCTCCACTTT
TRBJ2-6 TRBV9 NA NA CASSPGYSGANVLTF TGTGCCAGCAGCCCAGGGTACTCTGGGGCCAACGTCCTGACTTTC
TRBJ2-3 TRBV3-1/TRBV3-2 NA few CASTKRAGGLASTDTQYF TGTGCCAGCACCAAGAGGGCCGGCGGCCTGGCCAGCACAGATACGCAGTATTTT
TRBJ2-3 TRBV7-2 TRBD1 NA CASSQQGAADTQYF TGTGCCAGCAGCCAACAGGGGGCGGCAGATACGCAGTATTTT
TRBJ1-4 TRBV4-2 TRBD1 NA CASSQGTGDEKLFF TGTGCCAGCAGCCAAGGGACAGGGGATGAAAAACTGTTTTTT
TRBJ1-6 TRBV11-2 NA few CASSPPNSPLHF TGTGCCAGCAGCCCCCCAAATTCACCCCTCCACTTT
TRBJ2-7 TRBV6-2/TRBV6-3 NA NA CASSYAGRYEQYF TGTGCCAGCAGTTACGCGGGTCGGTACGAGCAGTACTTC
TRBJ2-1 TRBV11-2 TRBD2 few CASSLDSSGRAKIVYNEQFF TGTGCCAGCAGCTTAGATTCTAGCGGGAGGGCCAAAATCGTCTACAATGAGCAGTTCTTC
TRBJ2-5 TRBV19 TRBD2 few CASSSQLAGGRETQYF TGTGCCAGTAGTAGCCAACTAGCGGGGGGTAGAGAGACCCAGTACTTC
TRBJ2-7 TRBV30 TRBD2 NA CAWSVAGAGYEQYF TGTGCCTGGAGTGTAGCGGGAGCAGGGTACGAGCAGTACTTC
TRBJ2-5 TRBV30 NA once CAWKDMRETQYF TGTGCCTGGAAGGACATGAGGGAGACCCAGTACTTC
TRBJ1-1 TRBV5-5 NA NA CASSLEAANTEAFF TGTGCCAGCAGCTTGGAGGCGGCGAACACTGAAGCTTTCTTT
TRBJ2-5 TRBV7-3 NA NA CASSLGLVQETQYF TGTGCCAGCAGCTTGGGACTCGTGCAAGAGACCCAGTACTTC
TRBJ2-2 TRBV23-1 NA NA CASSGDRDFLHAGELFF TGCGCCAGCAGTGGTGACAGGGACTTCTTACACGCCGGGGAGCTGTTTTTT
TRBJ1-3 TRBV12-2 NA NA CASRSDKQGSGNTIYF TGTGCAAGTCGCTCAGACAAACAGGGCTCTGGAAACACCATATATTTT